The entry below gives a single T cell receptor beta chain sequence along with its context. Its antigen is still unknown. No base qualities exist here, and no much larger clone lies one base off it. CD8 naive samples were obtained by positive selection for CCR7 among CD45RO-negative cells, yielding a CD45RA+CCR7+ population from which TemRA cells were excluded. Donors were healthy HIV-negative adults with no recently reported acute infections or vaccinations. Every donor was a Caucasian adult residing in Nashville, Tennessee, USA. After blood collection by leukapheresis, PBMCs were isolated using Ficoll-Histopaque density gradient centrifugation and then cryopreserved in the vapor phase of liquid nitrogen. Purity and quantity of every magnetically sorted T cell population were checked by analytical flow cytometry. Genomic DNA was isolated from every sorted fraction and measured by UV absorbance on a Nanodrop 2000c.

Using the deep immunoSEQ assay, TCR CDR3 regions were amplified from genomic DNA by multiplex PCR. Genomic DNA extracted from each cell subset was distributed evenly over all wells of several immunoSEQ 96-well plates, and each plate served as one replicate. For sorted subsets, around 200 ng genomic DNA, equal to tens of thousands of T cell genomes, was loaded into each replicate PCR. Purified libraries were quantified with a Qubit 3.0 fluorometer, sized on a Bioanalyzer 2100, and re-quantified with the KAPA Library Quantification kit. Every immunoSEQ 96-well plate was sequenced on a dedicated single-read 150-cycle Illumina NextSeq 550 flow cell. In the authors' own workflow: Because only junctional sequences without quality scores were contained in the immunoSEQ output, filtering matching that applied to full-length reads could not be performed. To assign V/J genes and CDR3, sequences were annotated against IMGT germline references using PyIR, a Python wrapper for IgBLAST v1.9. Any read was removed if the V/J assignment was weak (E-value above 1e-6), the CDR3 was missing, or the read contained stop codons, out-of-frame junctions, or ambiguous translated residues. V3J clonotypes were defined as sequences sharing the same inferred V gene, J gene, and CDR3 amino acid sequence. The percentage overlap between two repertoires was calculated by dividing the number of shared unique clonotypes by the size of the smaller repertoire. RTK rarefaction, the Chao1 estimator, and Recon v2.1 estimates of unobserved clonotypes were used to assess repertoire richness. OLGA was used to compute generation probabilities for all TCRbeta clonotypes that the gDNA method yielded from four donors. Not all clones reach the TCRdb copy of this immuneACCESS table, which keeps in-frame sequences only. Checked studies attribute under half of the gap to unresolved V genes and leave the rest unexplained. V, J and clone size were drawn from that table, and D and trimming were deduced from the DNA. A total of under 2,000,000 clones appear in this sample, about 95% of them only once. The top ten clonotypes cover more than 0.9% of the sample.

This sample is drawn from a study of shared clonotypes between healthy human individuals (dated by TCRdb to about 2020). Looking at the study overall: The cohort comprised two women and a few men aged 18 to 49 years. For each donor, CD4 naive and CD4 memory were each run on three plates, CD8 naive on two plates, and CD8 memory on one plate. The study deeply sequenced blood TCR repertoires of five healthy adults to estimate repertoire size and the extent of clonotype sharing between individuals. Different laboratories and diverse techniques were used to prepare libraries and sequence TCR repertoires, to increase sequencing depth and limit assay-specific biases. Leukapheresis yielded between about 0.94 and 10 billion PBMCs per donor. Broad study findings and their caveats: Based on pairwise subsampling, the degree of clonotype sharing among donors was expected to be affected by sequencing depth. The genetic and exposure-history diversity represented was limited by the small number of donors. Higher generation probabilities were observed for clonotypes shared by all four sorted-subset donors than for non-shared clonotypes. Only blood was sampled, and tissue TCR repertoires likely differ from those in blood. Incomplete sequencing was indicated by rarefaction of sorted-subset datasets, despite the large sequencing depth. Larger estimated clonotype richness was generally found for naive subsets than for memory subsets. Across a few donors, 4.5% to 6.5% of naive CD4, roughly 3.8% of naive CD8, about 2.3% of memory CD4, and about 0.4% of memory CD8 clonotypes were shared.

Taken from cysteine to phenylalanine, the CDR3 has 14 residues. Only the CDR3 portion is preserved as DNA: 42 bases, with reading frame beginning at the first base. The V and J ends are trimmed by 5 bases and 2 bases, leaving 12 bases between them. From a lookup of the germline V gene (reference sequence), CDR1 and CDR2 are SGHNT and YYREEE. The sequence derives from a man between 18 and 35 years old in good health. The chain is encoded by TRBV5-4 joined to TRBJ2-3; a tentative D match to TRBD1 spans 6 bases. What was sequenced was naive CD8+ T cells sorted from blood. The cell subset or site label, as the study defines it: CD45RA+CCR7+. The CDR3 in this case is CASRPDRITDTQYF. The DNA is TGTGCCAGCAGACCCGACAGGATCACAGATACGCAGTATTTT.